This T cell receptor (beta chain) was identified in a study of shared clonotypes between healthy human individuals. Whole-study context: Donors had three CD4 naive, three CD4 memory, two CD8 naive and one CD8 memory plate apiece. Study outcomes and limitations: Naive subsets generally exceeded memory subsets in estimated richness.

Comment on this clone: Its specificity is unknown.

Repertoires were generated with immunoSEQ multiplex PCR, while TCRdb's copy carries only in-frame clones and drops some. The table shows roughly 2.6 million clones, with approximately 90% occurring only once. Nashville, Tennessee was home to all donors, who were Caucasian adults. Division of CD4+ cells produced a CD45RA+ naive subset and a CD45RA-negative memory subset. Input material: naive CD4+ T cells sorted from blood. Subset here: CD45RA+ positively selected. The source is a man between 18 and 29 years old in good health.

CDR3 protein: CASSARTGGPQFF. CDR3 nucleotides: TGCGCCAGCAGTGCGCGGACAGGGGGACCGCAGTTCTTC. The V and J genes are TRBV10-1 and TRBJ2-1; 10 bases map to TRBD1. Trimming at V came to 4 bases and at J to 12 bases, leaving 6 bases not matched to a gene. The CDR3 consists of 13 residues. Germline CDR1 is WNHNN and CDR2 is SYGVQD (reference sequence).